The rows below give T cell receptor beta chains drawn from one sample of a study of T cell repertoires in cytomegalovirus infection. TCRdb used MiXCR to reprocess the reads, holding one entry per CDR3 protein. In the table there are around 210,000 distinct CDR3 sequences, around 6.2% of which are singletons. Material: PBMCs. The receptors were sampled from a human donor in good health (CMV status not recorded). Some clones in this sample may be carry-over from other donors' samples. Each CDR3 is given with its conserved first and last residue. A D gene is named only where the DNA matches it firmly. Size values are once, few and many counts, or a class for expanded clones, and some rows have none.

d_gene	v_gene	abundance	j_gene	CDR3aa	CDR3nt
NA	TRBV7-9	few	TRBJ1-2	CASSREASSGYTF	TGTGCCAGCAGCCGAGAGGCGTCGTCCGGCTACACCTTC
NA	TRBV7-3	many	TRBJ1-2	CASNNGLLEGGYTF	TGTGCCAGCAACAACGGACTCCTGGAGGGTGGCTACACCTTC
NA	TRBV5-5	many	TRBJ2-7	CASTVPSPGSEYF	TGTGCCAGCACCGTCCCCAGTCCGGGGAGCGAGTACTTC
NA	TRBV20-1	many	TRBJ1-5	CSASKGNQPQHF	TGCAGTGCTAGCAAAGGTAATCAGCCCCAGCATTTT
NA	TRBV4-3	many	TRBJ2-1	CASSQIGGGAIDEQFF	TGCGCCAGCAGCCAAATCGGAGGGGGGGCGATCGATGAGCAGTTCTTC
NA	TRBV20-1	many	TRBJ2-3	CSAETAYTDTQYF	TGCAGTGCTGAGACAGCTTACACAGATACGCAGTATTTT
NA	TRBV5-6	NA	TRBJ2-3	CASSLGLGDTDTQYF	TGTGCCAGCAGCTTGGGACTGGGGGACACAGATACGCAGTATTTT
NA	TRBV19	many	TRBJ2-2	CASSSSGLAGELFF	TGTGCCAGTAGTAGCTCGGGACTGGCCGGGGAGCTGTTTTTT
TRBD1	TRBV12-5	many	TRBJ2-7	CASGSPPGQSYEQYF	TGTGCTAGTGGTTCGCCCCCGGGACAGTCCTACGAGCAGTACTTC
NA	TRBV2	many	TRBJ1-4	CASSEEGKFGEKLFF	TGTGCCAGCAGTGAAGAAGGGAAGTTCGGTGAAAAACTGTTTTTT
NA	TRBV7-9	few	TRBJ1-6	CASSFGTLPNSPLHF	TGTGCCAGCAGCTTCGGGACCCTCCCTAATTCACCCCTCCACTTT
NA	TRBV7-9	many	TRBJ1-2	CASQGGGNYGYTF	TGTGCCAGCCAGGGAGGAGGTAACTATGGCTACACCTTC
NA	TRBV29-1	few	TRBJ1-3	CSVEDQGTTIYF	TGCAGCGTTGAAGATCAGGGGACCACCATATATTTT